This TCR beta chain is drawn from a study of Ad26.COV2.S vaccination and SARS-CoV-2 variants (dated by TCRdb to the early 2020s). Study-wide context: Vaccine-arm donors came from COV1001, a multicentre, randomized, double-blind, placebo-controlled phase I-IIa trial of Ad26.COV2.S in healthy adults. Ad26.COV2.S was administered intramuscularly at a dose of 5x10^10 or 1x10^11 viral particles, either as one shot or as two shots given 56 days apart. The specificity and breadth of SARS-CoV-2-reactive T cell receptors after Ad26.COV2.S vaccination were assessed by TCRbeta repertoire sequencing. A total of around 32 samples were included in the TCR-sequenced set, comprising roughly 20 Ad26.COV2.S vaccine recipients, 5 placebo recipients and 8 SARS-CoV-2 convalescent individuals. Trial participants were randomized into five groups of five, in which low-dose or high-dose Ad26.COV2.S was given once or twice, or placebo was given on both occasions. Investigators did not know the trial group allocation while performing experiments and assessing outcomes.

Trimming leaves V shorter by 1 base and J shorter by 7 bases, with the junction holding 12 bases beyond the gene matches. The CDR3 holds 18 amino acids from the cysteine to the phenylalanine. The DNA shown is the 54-base CDR3, in frame from base 1. From the germline V gene, CDR1 is SGHNT and CDR2 is YENEEA. The immunoSEQ Assay was the method used to sequence TCRbeta CDR3 regions. After extraction, genomic DNA underwent amplification by bias-controlled multiplex PCR, followed by high-throughput sequencing. Per the authors' processing: To quantify the absolute abundance of every unique TCRbeta CDR3 region, sequences were collapsed and filtered. T cell fraction was estimated by normalization of TCRbeta template counts to usable DNA, with usable DNA being measured through amplification of reference genes present in all nucleated cells. Repertoire TCRs were annotated as SARS-CoV-2-specific by exact matching of V gene, CDR3 amino acid sequence and J gene to a known reactive TCR set. MIRA supplied the reference SARS-CoV-2 TCR set, which was filtered for enrichment in COVID-19-positive ImmuneCODE repertoires so that public or cross-reactive TCRs were removed. Drawing on the MIRA antigens, annotated TCRs were analysed further at the level of specific ORF or position within ORF. Depth was the summed frequency of annotated unique rearrangements, while breadth was defined as annotated unique rearrangements over total unique productive rearrangements. Two-sided Wilcoxon rank-sum tests were applied when comparing TCR breadth between groups. TCRdb's version of the immuneACCESS table is confined to in-frame rearrangements and falls short of the full clone set. An unresolved V gene accounts for under half of the shortfall where checked; the remainder is of unknown origin. V, J and clone size derive from that table, while D and trimming were established from the DNA sequence. This sample holds more than 300,000 clones; around 81% were observed only once. The leading ten clones occupy around 2.2% of the sample.

A word on this clone: Its recognized antigen is unknown. Qualities for individual bases were not recorded, and no much larger clone is one base off.

The treatment or condition label, read with the paper, signifies: some 20 received Ad26.COV2.S at low or high dose, single or two shots; roughly 5 received placebo; per-sample allocation not given. Repertoires of vaccine and placebo recipients were sequenced from samples taken on day 63 after the first injection. Between 29 July and 7 August 2020, Cohort 1b enrolled about 27 adults aged 18-55 years at one site in Boston, USA. Ad26.COV2.S was a replication-incompetent adenovirus type 26 vector that expressed a prefusion-stabilized SARS-CoV-2 spike protein derived from the original Wuhan strain. The investigation overall reported the following: Comparing responses between vaccine doses or regimens was not something the study was powered to do. Spike-specific TCR breadth was higher in Ad26.COV2.S recipients than in placebo recipients (P = 0.0014). The authors noted that the TCR breadth and depth analyses may have underestimated total T cell responses. Substantial breadth of spike-specific CD8+ and CD4+ T cell responses was reported after vaccination. Vaccine and placebo recipients had similar non-spike TCR breadth, a finding consistent with the vaccine containing only spike.

The rearranged segments are TRBV11-3 and TRBJ2-1, with TRBD2 identical over 11 junction bases. The TCR originated in a person between 18 and 65 years old who received the Ad26.COV2.S COVID-19 vaccine or a placebo. The sample was peripheral blood, taken in a trial of Ad26.COV2.S vaccine versus placebo. In nucleotides, the sequence is TGTGCCAGCAGCTTAGTAGCGGGGGGGCCTTCGCTTGGGAATGAGCAGTTCTTC. Its coded protein is CASSLVAGGPSLGNEQFF.